A single sample gave rise to the 8 T cell receptor beta chains below, sequenced in a study of CD8 T cell repertoires and HIV-1 epitope variants. Profiled with immunoSEQ multiplex PCR; TCRdb holds only in-frame clones, not every one. Of 5,000 to 7,500 clones listed, around 62% were seen once; the top ten hold about 45%. No antigen has been identified for these receptors. The sequenced sample consisted of cultured CD8+ T cells derived from PBMCs. The receptors come from a male donor with HIV.

The CDR3 loop is CASSMGRTLNTEAFF. Written as DNA, the CDR3 is TGTGCCAGTAGTATGGGCAGGACGTTGAACACTGAAGCTTTCTTT. This chain joins TRBV19 and TRBJ1-1; no clear D. Germline V gene sequence: CDR1 LNHDA, CDR2 SQIVND (reference sequence). The CDR3 covers 15 residues. The V gene lost 3 bases and the J gene lost 0 bases, with 11 bases spanning the gap.

This chain joins TRBV9 and TRBJ2-3, with TRBD1 identical over 10 bases. The CDR3 loop spans 18 amino acids. J gave up 0 bases and V 4 bases, and 11 bases lay outside the gene matches. Germline V gene data show CDR1 as SGDLS and CDR2 as YYNGEE. DNA of the CDR3: TGTGCCAGCAGCAGGGCCGGGACAGGGGCCCCTAGCACAGATACGCAGTATTTT. Amino acid sequence: CASSRAGTGAPSTDTQYF.

This chain connects TRBV21-1 to TRBJ2-7; TRBD2 reflects the table's D call only, with no check against the DNA. TRBV21-1 corresponds to a pseudogene. The CDR3 contains 15 residues. As DNA, the CDR3 is TGTGCCAGCAGCAAATACGTGTCAGGTGAGGGCGAGCAGTACTTC. Translating gives CASSKYVSGEGEQYF.

The CDR3 reads CAIRGRREGTDTQYF. The DNA for the CDR3 is TGTGCCATCAGGGGGAGGAGAGAGGGTACAGATACGCAGTATTTT. The gene calls are TRBV10-3 and TRBJ2-3; TRBD2 is a possible D gene (6 bases). The V end lost 6 bases, the J end lost 3 bases, and 16 bases lay between the germline ends. Germline CDR1 and CDR2: ENHRY and SYGVKD. The CDR3 extends over 15 amino acids.

V and J are TRBV2 and TRBJ2-7; TRBD1 might be the D (5 bases). V lost 3 bases and J 3 bases, leaving 6 bases between the germline ends. Per the germline V gene, CDR1 is SNHLY and CDR2 is FYNNEI. The CDR3 has 12 residues. The CDR3 nucleotides read TGTGCCAGCAGTGAGGACAACTACGAGCAGTACTTC. Encoded protein: CASSEDNYEQYF.

The J gene is TRBJ1-1, the V gene TRBV28; D is uncertain. CDR3 length: 14 amino acids. Germline loops: CDR1 MDHEN, CDR2 SYDVKM. V lost 6 bases and J lost 1, with 12 bases in between. In nucleotides, the CDR3 is TGTGCCAGCAGCCGAAGGGCTGGGAACACTGAAGCTTTCTTT. This translates into CASSRRAGNTEAFF. Filled out from reference TRBV28 and TRBJ1-1, the complete variable domain reads DVKVTQSSRYLVKRTGEKVFLECVQDMDHENMFWYRQDPGLGLRLIYFSYDVKMKEKGDIPEGYSVSREKKERFSLILESASTNQTSMYLCASSRRAGNTEAFFGQGTRLTVV.

This chain links TRBV7-9 with TRBJ1-1, with D unresolved. CDR1 and CDR2 from the germline V gene are SEHNR and FQNEAQ (reference sequence). The CDR3 covers 14 residues. The ends were cut back, 5 bases at V and 7 bases at J, with 17 bases in the middle. CDR3 residues: CASSPPGGVSEAFF. CDR3 DNA sequence: TGTGCCAGCAGCCCCCCAGGTGGGGTAAGTGAAGCTTTCTTT.

This chain connects TRBV11-2 to TRBJ2-3; D remains ambiguous. The V and J ends lost 6 bases and 0 bases respectively, with 7 bases between them. Germline lookup yields CDR1 SGHAT and CDR2 FQNNGV. The length of the CDR3 is 13 residues. CDR3 region: CASSSKSTDTQYF. Written as DNA, the CDR3 is TGTGCCAGCAGTTCTAAAAGCACAGATACGCAGTATTTT. Based on the CDR3 plus reference TRBV11-2 and TRBJ2-3, the full variable domain is EAGVAQSPRYKIIEKRQSVAFWCNPISGHATLYWYQQILGQGPKLLIQFQNNGVVDDSQLPKDRFSAERLKGVDSTLKIQPAKLEDSAVYLCASSSKSTDTQYFGPGTRLTVL.